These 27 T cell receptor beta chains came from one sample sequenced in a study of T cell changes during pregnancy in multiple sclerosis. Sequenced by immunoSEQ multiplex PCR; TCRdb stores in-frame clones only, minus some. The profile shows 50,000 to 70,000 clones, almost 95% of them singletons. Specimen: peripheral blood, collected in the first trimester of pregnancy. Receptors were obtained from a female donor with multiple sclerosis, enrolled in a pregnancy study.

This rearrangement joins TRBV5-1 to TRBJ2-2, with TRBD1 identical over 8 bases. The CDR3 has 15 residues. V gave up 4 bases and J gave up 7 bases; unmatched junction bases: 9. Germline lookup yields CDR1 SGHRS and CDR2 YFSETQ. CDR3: CASSPRTGRGGELFF. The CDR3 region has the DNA TGCGCCAGCAGCCCCCGGACAGGGAGAGGCGGGGAGCTGTTTTTT.

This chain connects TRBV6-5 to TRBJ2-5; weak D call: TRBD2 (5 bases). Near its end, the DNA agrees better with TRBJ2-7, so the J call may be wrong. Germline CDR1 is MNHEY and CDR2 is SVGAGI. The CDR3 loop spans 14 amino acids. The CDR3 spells CASSPVLDLDEQYF. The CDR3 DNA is TGTGCCAGCAGCCCCGTACTAGATCTCGACGAGCAGTACTTC.

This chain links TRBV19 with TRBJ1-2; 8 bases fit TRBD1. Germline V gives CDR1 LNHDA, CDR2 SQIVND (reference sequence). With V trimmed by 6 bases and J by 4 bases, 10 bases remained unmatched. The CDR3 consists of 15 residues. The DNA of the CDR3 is TGTGCCAGTAGAATACCCTGGACAGGGCCCTATGGCTACACCTTC. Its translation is CASRIPWTGPYGYTF.

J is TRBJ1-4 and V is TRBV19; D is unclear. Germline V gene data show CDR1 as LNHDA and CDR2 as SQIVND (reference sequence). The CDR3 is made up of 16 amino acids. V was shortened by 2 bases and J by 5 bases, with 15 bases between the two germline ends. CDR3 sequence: CASSISEAVPNEKLFF. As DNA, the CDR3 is TGTGCCAGTAGTATAAGTGAGGCAGTCCCGAATGAAAAACTGTTTTTT.

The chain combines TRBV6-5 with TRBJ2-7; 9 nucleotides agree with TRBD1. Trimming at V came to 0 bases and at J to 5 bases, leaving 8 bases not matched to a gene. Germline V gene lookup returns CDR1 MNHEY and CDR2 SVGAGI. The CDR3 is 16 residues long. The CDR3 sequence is CASSYSPDRGVHEQYF. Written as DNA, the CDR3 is TGTGCCAGCAGTTACTCCCCGGACAGGGGCGTACACGAGCAGTACTTC.

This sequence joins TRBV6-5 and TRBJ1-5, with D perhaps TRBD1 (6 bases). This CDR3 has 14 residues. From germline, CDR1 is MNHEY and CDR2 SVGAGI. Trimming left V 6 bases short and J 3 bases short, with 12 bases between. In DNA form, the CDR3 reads TGTGCCAGCAGGCTCCGGGACAACAATCAGCCCCAGCATTTT. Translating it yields CASRLRDNNQPQHF.

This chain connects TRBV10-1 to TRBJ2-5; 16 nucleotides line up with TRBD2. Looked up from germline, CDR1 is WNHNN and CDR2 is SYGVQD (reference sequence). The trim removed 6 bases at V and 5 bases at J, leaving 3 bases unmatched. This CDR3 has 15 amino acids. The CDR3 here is CASRGTSGGAETQYF. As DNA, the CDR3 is TGCGCCAGCAGGGGGACTAGCGGGGGGGCTGAGACCCAGTACTTC.

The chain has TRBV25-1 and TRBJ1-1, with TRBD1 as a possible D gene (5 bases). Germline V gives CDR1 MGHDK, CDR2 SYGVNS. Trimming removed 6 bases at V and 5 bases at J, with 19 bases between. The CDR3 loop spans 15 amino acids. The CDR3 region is CASRALQEIGTEAFF. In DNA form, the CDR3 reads TGTGCCAGCAGAGCGTTACAGGAAATTGGGACTGAAGCTTTCTTT.

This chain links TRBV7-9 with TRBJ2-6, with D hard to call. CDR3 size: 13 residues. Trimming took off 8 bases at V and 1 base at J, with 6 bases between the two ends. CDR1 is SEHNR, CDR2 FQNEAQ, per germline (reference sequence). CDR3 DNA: TGTGCCAGCGTCCCATCTGGGGCCAACGTCCTGACTTTC. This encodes CASVPSGANVLTF.

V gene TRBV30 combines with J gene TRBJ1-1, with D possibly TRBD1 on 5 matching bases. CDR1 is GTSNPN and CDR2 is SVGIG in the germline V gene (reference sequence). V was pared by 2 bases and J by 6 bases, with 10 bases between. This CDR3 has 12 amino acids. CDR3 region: CAWSPDSSEAFF. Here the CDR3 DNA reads TGTGCCTGGAGTCCTGACAGCTCTGAAGCTTTCTTT.

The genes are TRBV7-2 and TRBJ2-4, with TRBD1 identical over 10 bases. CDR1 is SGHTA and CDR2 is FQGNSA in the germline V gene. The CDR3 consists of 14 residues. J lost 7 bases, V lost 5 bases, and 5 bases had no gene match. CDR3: CASSLLGQGNIQYF. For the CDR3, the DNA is TGTGCCAGCAGCCTCCTGGGACAGGGGAACATTCAGTACTTC.

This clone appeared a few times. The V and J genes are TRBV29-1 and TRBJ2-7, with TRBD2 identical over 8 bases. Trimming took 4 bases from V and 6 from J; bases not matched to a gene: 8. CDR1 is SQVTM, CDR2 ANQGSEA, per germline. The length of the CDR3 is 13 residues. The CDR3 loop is CSVAGGDSGEQYF. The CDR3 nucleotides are TGCAGCGTTGCGGGAGGGGATTCGGGCGAGCAGTACTTC.

This CDR3 is CAISEPRQRDTEAFF. CDR3 bases: TGTGCCATCAGTGAGCCACGACAGCGTGACACTGAAGCTTTCTTT. The rearrangement joins TRBV10-3 to TRBJ1-1, with D perhaps matching TRBD1 (5 bases). The germline V and J ends were trimmed by 2 bases and 3 bases, with 13 bases remaining between them. The CDR3 spans 15 residues. Germline values: CDR1 ENHRY, CDR2 SYGVKD.

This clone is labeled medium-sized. CDR3 in amino acids: CASSLEGATGYTF. CDR3 sequence (DNA): TGTGCCAGCAGCTTAGAGGGAGCAACCGGCTACACCTTC. This chain links TRBV7-9 with TRBJ1-2; D uncertain. The CDR3 is 13 amino acids. The germline CDR1 and CDR2 sequences are SEHNR and FQNEAQ (reference sequence). Trimming stripped 1 base from V and 8 bases from J, with 11 bases between. Complete variable domain (other parts from reference TRBV7-9 and TRBJ1-2): DTGVSQNPRHKITKRGQNVTFRCDPISEHNRLYWYRQTLGQGPEFLTYFQNEAQLEKSRLLSDRFSAERPKGSFSTLEIQRTEQGDSAMYLCASSLEGATGYTFGSGTRLTVV.

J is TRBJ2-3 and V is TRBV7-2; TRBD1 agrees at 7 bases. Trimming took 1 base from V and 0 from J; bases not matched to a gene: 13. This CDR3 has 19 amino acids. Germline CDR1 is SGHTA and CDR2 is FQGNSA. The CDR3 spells CASSLEQGFVSASTDTQYF. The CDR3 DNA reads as TGTGCCAGCAGCTTAGAACAGGGGTTTGTCAGTGCTAGCACAGATACGCAGTATTTT.

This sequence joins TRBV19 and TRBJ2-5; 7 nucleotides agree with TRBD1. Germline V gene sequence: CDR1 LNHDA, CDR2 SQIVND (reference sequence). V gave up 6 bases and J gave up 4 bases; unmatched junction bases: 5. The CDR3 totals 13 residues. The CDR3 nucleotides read TGTGCCAGTAGCCTAGACAGGGCAGAGACCCAGTACTTC. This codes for CASSLDRAETQYF. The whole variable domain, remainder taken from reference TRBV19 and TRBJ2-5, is DGGITQSPKYLFRKEGQNVTLSCEQNLNHDAMYWYRQDPGQGLRLIYYSQIVNDFQKGDIAEGYSVSREKKESFPLTVTSAQKNPTAFYLCASSLDRAETQYFGPGTRLLVL.

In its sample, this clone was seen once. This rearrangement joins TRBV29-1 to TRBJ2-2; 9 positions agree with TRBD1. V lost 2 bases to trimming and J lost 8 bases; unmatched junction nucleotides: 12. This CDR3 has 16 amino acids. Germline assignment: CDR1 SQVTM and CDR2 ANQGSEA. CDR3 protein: CSVEKTTGGFSGELFF. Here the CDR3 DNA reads TGCAGCGTTGAAAAGACGACAGGGGGTTTTTCTGGGGAGCTGTTTTTT.

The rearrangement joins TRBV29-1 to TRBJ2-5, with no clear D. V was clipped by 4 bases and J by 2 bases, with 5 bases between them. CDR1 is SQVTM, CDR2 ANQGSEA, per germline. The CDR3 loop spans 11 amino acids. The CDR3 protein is CSVAEQETQYF. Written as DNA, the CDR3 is TGCAGCGTTGCCGAGCAAGAGACCCAGTACTTC.

The DNA of the CDR3 is TGTGCCAGCTCACCTCCGACAGGGGGGCCCGGCGAGCAGTACTTC. It encodes CASSPPTGGPGEQYF. The chain links TRBV18 to TRBJ2-7; 9 positions match TRBD1. The CDR3 runs to 15 residues. Germline-derived CDR1 and CDR2 are KGHSH and LQKENI. V dropped 3 bases and J dropped 6; count of bases not matched to a gene: 9.

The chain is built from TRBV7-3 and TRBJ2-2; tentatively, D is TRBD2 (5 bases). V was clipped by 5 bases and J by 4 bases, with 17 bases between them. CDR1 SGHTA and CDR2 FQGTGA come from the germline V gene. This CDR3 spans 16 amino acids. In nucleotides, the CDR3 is TGTGCCAGCAGCCGCCTAACCGGGGTAACCACCGGGGAGCTGTTTTTT. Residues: CASSRLTGVTTGELFF.

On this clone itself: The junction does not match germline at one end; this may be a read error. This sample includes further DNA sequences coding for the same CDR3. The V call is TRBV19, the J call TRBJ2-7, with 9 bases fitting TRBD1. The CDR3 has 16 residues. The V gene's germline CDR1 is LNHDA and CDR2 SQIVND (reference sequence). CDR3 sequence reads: CASTEGPDRGSYEQYF. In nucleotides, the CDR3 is TGTGCCAGTACTGAAGGACCGGACAGGGGTTCCTACGAGCAGTACTTT.

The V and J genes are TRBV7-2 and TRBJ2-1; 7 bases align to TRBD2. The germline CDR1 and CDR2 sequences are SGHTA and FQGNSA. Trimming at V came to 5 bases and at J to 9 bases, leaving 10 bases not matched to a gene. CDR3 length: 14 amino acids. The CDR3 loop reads CASSPSGGRGEQFF. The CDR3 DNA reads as TGTGCCAGCAGCCCCTCGGGGGGTAGGGGTGAGCAGTTCTTC.

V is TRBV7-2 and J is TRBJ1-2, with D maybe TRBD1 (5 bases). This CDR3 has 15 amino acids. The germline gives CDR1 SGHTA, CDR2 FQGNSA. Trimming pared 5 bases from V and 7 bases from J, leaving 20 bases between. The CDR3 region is CASSPRGRVAGGYTF. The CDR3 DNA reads TGTGCCAGCAGCCCCCGCGGCAGGGTGGCAGGTGGCTACACCTTC.

CDR3 protein: CASSFRSSSGNTIYF. The CDR3 DNA sequence: TGTGCCAGCAGCTTCAGGTCAAGCTCTGGAAACACCATATATTTT. This chain connects TRBV7-9 to TRBJ1-3; D uncertain. CDR1 is SEHNR, CDR2 FQNEAQ, per germline (reference sequence). The ends were cut back, 3 bases at V and 0 bases at J, with 9 bases in the middle. The CDR3 totals 15 residues.

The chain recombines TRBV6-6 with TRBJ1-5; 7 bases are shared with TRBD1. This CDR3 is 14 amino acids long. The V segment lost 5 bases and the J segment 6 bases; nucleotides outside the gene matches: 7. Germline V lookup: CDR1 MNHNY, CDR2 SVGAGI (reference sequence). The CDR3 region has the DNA TGTGCCAGCAGTCGACAGGGAACGAGTCAGCCCCAGCATTTT. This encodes CASSRQGTSQPQHF.

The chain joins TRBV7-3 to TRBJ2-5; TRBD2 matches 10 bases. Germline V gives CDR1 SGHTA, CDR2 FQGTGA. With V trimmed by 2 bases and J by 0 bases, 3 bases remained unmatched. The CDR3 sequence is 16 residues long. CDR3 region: CASSLGLAEYQETQYF. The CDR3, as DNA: TGTGCCAGCAGCTTAGGACTAGCGGAGTACCAAGAGACCCAGTACTTC.

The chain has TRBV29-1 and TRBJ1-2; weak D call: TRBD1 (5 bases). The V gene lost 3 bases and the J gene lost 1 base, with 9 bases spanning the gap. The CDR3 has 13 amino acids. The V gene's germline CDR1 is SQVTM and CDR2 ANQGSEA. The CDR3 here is CSVDRGVNYGYTF. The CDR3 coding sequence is TGCAGCGTTGATCGGGGGGTTAACTATGGCTACACCTTC.